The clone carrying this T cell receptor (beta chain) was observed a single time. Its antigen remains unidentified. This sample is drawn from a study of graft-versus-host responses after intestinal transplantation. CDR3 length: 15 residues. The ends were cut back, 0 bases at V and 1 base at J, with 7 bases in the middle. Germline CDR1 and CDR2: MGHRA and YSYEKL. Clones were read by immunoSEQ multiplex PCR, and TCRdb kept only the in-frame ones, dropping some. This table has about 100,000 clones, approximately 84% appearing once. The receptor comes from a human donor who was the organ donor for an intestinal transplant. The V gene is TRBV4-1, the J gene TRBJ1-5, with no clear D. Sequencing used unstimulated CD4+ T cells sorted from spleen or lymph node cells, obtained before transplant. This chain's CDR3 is CASSQDWRSNQPQHF. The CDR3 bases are TGCGCCAGCAGCCAAGATTGGCGGAGCAATCAGCCCCAGCATTTT.